Presented here are 11 T cell receptor beta chains from one specimen sequenced in a study of cytomegalovirus exposure and HLA in healthy donors. In the PCR, 60 Vbeta and 13 Jbeta primers were used. Sequencing was performed with immunoSEQ multiplex PCR; in TCRdb, only in-frame clones are kept and a portion is missing. The table includes about 93,000 clones, around 81% detected once. Sequenced sample: PBMCs. These receptors all come from a man aged 25-45 years in good health and CMV-seronegative.

This chain connects TRBV18 to TRBJ1-1; D call uncertain. There are 13 residues in the CDR3. Trimming removed 4 bases from V and 6 bases from J, with 12 bases in between. The V gene's germline CDR1 is KGHSH and CDR2 LQKENI. This CDR3 reads CASSQGGEAEAFF. The DNA for the CDR3 is TGTGCCAGCTCACAGGGCGGGGAGGCTGAAGCTTTCTTT. The variable domain in full, with the rest retrieved from reference TRBV18 and TRBJ1-1, is NAGVMQNPRHLVRRRGQEARLRCSPMKGHSHVYWYRQLPEEGLKFMVYLQKENIIDESGMPKERFSAEFPKEGPSILRIQQVVRGDSAAYFCASSQGGEAEAFFGQGTRLTVV.

J is TRBJ2-7 and V is TRBV7-9; 7 nucleotides line up with TRBD2. CDR1 SEHNR and CDR2 FQNEAQ come from the germline V gene (reference sequence). CDR3 length equals 16 residues. With V trimmed by 6 bases and J by 4 bases, 15 bases remained unmatched. CDR3 in DNA: TGTGCCAGCAGTTCTGACCGCCCTAGCGGAATTTACGAGCAGTACGTC. It translates to CASSSDRPSGIYEQYV.

The rearrangement joins TRBV28 to TRBJ1-1; D remains unclear. Germline V gene sequence: CDR1 MDHEN, CDR2 SYDVKM. This CDR3 region has 12 residues. The ends were cut back, 7 bases at V and 5 bases at J, with 11 bases in the middle. The CDR3 bases are TGTGCCAGCATCGTTGGCGGGACTGAAGCTTTCTTT. Protein sequence: CASIVGGTEAFF.

Turning to this clone: An end of the junction does not agree with germline; a read error may underlie this. The chain uses TRBV5-1 and TRBJ2-2; 12 positions match TRBD1. CDR1 SGHRS and CDR2 YFSETQ come from the germline V gene. The CDR3 has 19 residues. The CDR3 region is CASSAQWGQGATKTGELFF. CDR3 DNA: TGCGCCAGCAGCGCGCAATGGGGACAGGGGGCGACGAAGACCGGGGAGCTGTTTTTT.

V usage is TRBV9 and J usage is TRBJ2-7; D remains unclear. The V end was cut by 0 bases, the J end by 2 bases, with 12 bases between. The CDR3 runs to 15 residues. Germline CDR1 SGDLS, CDR2 YYNGEE. The CDR3 reads CASSVAPLATYEQYF. CDR3 DNA sequence: TGTGCCAGCAGCGTAGCTCCCTTAGCCACCTACGAGCAGTACTTC.

The chain carries TRBV5-4 and TRBJ2-5, with a tentative D call TRBD2 (7 bases). CDR3 length: 14 amino acids. V dropped 4 bases and J dropped 0 bases, with 10 bases sitting between them. Germline values: CDR1 SGHNT, CDR2 YYREEE (reference sequence). CDR3 DNA sequence: TGTGCCAGCAGCGGGGGGGGCAACCAAGAGACCCAGTACTTC. Translating gives CASSGGGNQETQYF.

This clone has only a few counts. V usage is TRBV7-8 and J usage is TRBJ1-5; 9 bases are a match to TRBD1. This CDR3 comprises 15 residues. Trimming took 2 bases from V and 7 from J; bases not matched to a gene: 6. In germline, CDR1 is SGHVS, CDR2 FQNEAQ. In DNA, the CDR3 is TGTGCCAGCAGCTTAACGACAGGGGGAGGCCAGCCCCAGCATTTT. It specifies CASSLTTGGGQPQHF.

This clone has only a few counts. This chain connects TRBV6-1 to TRBJ1-1; TRBD1 aligns across 7 bases. The germline CDR1 and CDR2 sequences are MNHNS and SASEGT. CDR3 size: 13 residues. V lost 2 bases to trimming and J lost 7 bases; unmatched junction nucleotides: 4. CDR3 in amino acids: CASSESWDSEAFF. CDR3 nucleotides: TGTGCCAGCAGTGAAAGTTGGGACAGTGAAGCTTTCTTT.

The chain employs TRBV5-1 and TRBJ2-1, with D maybe TRBD2 (5 bases). Trimming removed 3 bases at V and 5 bases at J, with 18 bases between. Germline CDR1 reads SGHRS; CDR2 reads YFSETQ. The CDR3 totals 16 residues. In DNA, the CDR3 is TGCGCCAGCAGCTCAAGGACTCGCCAACCAGACAATGAGCAGTTCTTC. Residues: CASSSRTRQPDNEQFF.

V is TRBV15 and J is TRBJ2-1, with D perhaps matching TRBD2 (7 bases). Trimming cost V 5 bases and J 7 bases, with 12 bases left between them. Germline lookup yields CDR1 LNHNV and CDR2 YYDKDF (reference sequence). CDR3 length: 13 residues. The CDR3 spells CATSGGGGNEQFF. CDR3 DNA: TGTGCCACCAGCGGAGGGGGAGGGAATGAGCAGTTCTTC.

The chain combines TRBV29-1 with TRBJ1-2, with D unclear. Looked up from germline, CDR1 is SQVTM and CDR2 is ANQGSEA. The V and J ends lost 0 bases and 5 bases respectively, with 13 bases between them. The length of the CDR3 is 14 residues. In DNA form, the CDR3 reads TGCAGCGTTGAAGAATCCACGGGATGGTATGGCTACACCTTC. Its translation: CSVEESTGWYGYTF.